The entry that follows covers one TCR beta chain sequence. No cognate antigen has been identified for it. No much larger clonotype is one base removed from it; base qualities were not supplied. Donors formed part of the validation cohort, which comprised about 130 subjects and was distinct from the first cohort of 666 subjects. To prepare the library, the immunoSEQ multiplex PCR assay was applied. The original methods were these. A statistical classification framework was developed to diagnose cytomegalovirus status using the catalog of TCR beta chain sequences. Drawn from immuneACCESS, this table holds only the in-frame rearrangements with V and J called that TCRdb kept. Clones are partly lost; checked studies trace under half to an unresolved V gene and leave the rest unexplained. The DNA gave D and trimming, while V, J and clone size come from that table. Here the sample has some 210,000 clones; roughly 84% occur a single time. The ten largest clones take up more than 1.5% of the sample.

The entry originates in a study of cytomegalovirus exposure and HLA in healthy donors (TCRdb year 2017). Broadly, across the study: According to a later analysis, the roughly 120 validation repertoires were produced on the same platform as the roughly 600 repertoires of the first cohort. The aim of the study was to test whether cataloging public T cell receptors could identify signatures of past pathogen exposure. In addition to the first cohort of roughly 700 subjects, a separate validation cohort of under 150 different subjects was used. To predict cytomegalovirus infection status, the study combined high-throughput TCR immunosequencing, statistical association of individual TCRs with disease status, and machine learning.

Study-wide findings and limitations: The classifier was reported to diagnose cytomegalovirus status with high specificity and sensitivity in both the original and validation cohorts. The validation cohort had no HLA typing available for a later analysis, so co-occurrence within that cohort was assessed over all 110 or so repertoires. The authors suggested that the approach could potentially be extended to other disease states and immunological phenotypes. Most TCR sequences were observed very rarely across donors, whereas some public TCRs were present in many individuals. In the study, about 150 TCR beta chains were listed as associated with cytomegalovirus. Three of the identified cytomegalovirus-associated TCR beta chains were confirmed in vitro to be specific for cytomegalovirus antigens. Of the cluster scores, around 95% were above 0 in a later analysis, which found that TCRs clustered in the first cohort also tended to co-occur in the roughly 130 validation repertoires.

Deletion took 6 bases off V and 4 bases off J, with a span of 13 bases between the germline ends. CDR1 and CDR2, per the germline V gene (reference sequence), are MNHEY and SMNVEV. From its cysteine to its phenylalanine, the CDR3 spans 15 amino acids. The read is trimmed to its CDR3 DNA, 45 bases read in frame from base 1. This clonotype was obtained from a woman aged 18-35 years in good health and CMV-seropositive. The sequencing sample was made of PBMCs. The V and J segments used are TRBV27 and TRBJ2-6; TRBD2 is a possible D gene, resting on 5 matching bases. At the DNA level, the sequence is TGTGCCAGCAGCCCCCGGGATTCAGGGGCCAACGTCCTGACTTTC. Its protein product is CASSPRDSGANVLTF.